The 15 T cell receptor beta chains below come from one sample, sequenced in a study of blood T cell repertoires in COVID-19. TCRdb's copy holds only in-frame clones and misses some; the assay was immunoSEQ multiplex PCR. The table lists about 250,000 clones, 80% to 90% of them singletons. The sequenced sample was PBMCs or T cells enriched from blood (not recorded which). The origin of the receptors is a woman aged 18 to 35 who had recovered from COVID-19.

V is TRBV5-4 and J is TRBJ2-5; TRBD2 agrees at 7 bases. The CDR3 sequence is 17 residues long. Losses at the gene ends were 4 bases for V and 1 base for J; bases not matched to a gene: 13. Germline CDR1 and CDR2: SGHNT and YYREEE (reference sequence). For the CDR3, the DNA is TGTGCCAGCAGCCCATCAGGGAGGGGCATGCTCCAAGAGACCCAGTACTTC. Residues: CASSPSGRGMLQETQYF.

The chain joins TRBV7-2 to TRBJ2-3, with a tentative D call TRBD1 (5 bases). The germline V gene has CDR1 SGHTA and CDR2 FQGNSA. The CDR3 is made up of 15 amino acids. V lost 1 base and J 2 bases, leaving 10 bases between the germline ends. This CDR3 is CASSLGAGNTDTQYF. CDR3 bases: TGTGCCAGCAGCTTAGGGGCAGGGAACACAGATACGCAGTATTTT.

The rearrangement uses TRBV7-2 and TRBJ2-3, with 8 bases aligning to TRBD2. There are 15 residues in the CDR3. After removal of 6 bases from V and 4 bases from J, the junction contained 9 bases not matched to a gene. CDR1 SGHTA and CDR2 FQGNSA come from the germline V gene. This chain's CDR3 is CASRPGTSDADTQYF. In nucleotides, the CDR3 is TGTGCCAGCAGACCCGGGACTAGTGACGCAGATACGCAGTATTTT.

Here the CDR3 DNA reads TGTGCCAGTAGTATAAGAGGGGCAGGGGATCTGGGCACTGAAGCTTTCTTT. It translates to CASSIRGAGDLGTEAFF. V is TRBV19 and J is TRBJ1-1; maybe TRBD1 (6 bases). CDR1 and CDR2 from the germline V gene are LNHDA and SQIVND (reference sequence). The CDR3 is made up of 17 amino acids. The V gene lost 2 bases and the J gene lost 4 bases, with 20 bases spanning the gap.

This rearrangement joins TRBV15 to TRBJ1-2, with TRBD1 identical over 7 bases. The CDR3 consists of 16 residues. J was trimmed by 6 bases and V by 2 bases; bases with no gene match: 12. Germline V gene sequence: CDR1 LNHNV, CDR2 YYDKDF (reference sequence). CDR3: CATSRKTGPPVDGYTF. As DNA, the CDR3 is TGTGCCACCAGCAGAAAGACAGGGCCGCCTGTTGATGGCTACACCTTC.

The rearrangement links TRBV20-1 to TRBJ1-2; D remains unclear. The CDR3 length is 11 residues. Trimming cost V 5 bases and J 4 bases, with 8 bases left between them. Germline V gene sequence: CDR1 DFQATT, CDR2 SNEGSKA (reference sequence). The CDR3 is CSALSRYGYTF. CDR3 in DNA: TGCAGTGCTCTTTCCCGCTATGGCTACACCTTC.

The CDR3 is CATSDSQGAFSTDTQYF. In DNA, the CDR3 is TGTGCCACCAGTGATTCTCAGGGGGCCTTTAGCACAGATACGCAGTATTTT. The chain couples TRBV24-1 to TRBJ2-3; 8 nucleotides line up with TRBD1. V dropped 2 bases and J dropped 0; count of bases not matched to a gene: 6. CDR1 is KGHDR, CDR2 SFDVKD, per germline. The CDR3 has 17 amino acids.

The genes are TRBV27 and TRBJ1-6; tentative D call: TRBD1 (6 bases). Trimming pared 3 bases from V and 7 bases from J, leaving 22 bases between. Germline CDR1 and CDR2: MNHEY and SMNVEV (reference sequence). The CDR3 loop spans 18 amino acids. The chain's CDR3 is CASSFMSSWTELNSPLHF. CDR3 coding DNA: TGTGCCAGCAGTTTTATGTCATCCTGGACAGAACTAAATTCACCCCTCCACTTT.

The V call is TRBV10-3, the J call TRBJ2-1; 7 nucleotides line up with TRBD2. CDR3 length: 14 amino acids. The germline gives CDR1 ENHRY, CDR2 SYGVKD. Trimming took 7 bases from V and 6 from J; bases not matched to a gene: 9. This chain's CDR3 is CAIMLGGGTNEQFF. CDR3 DNA sequence: TGTGCCATCATGCTGGGGGGAGGGACCAATGAGCAGTTCTTC.

The genes are TRBV9 and TRBJ2-7; TRBD2 agrees at 9 bases. The CDR3 runs 16 residues. CDR1 SGDLS and CDR2 YYNGEE come from the germline V gene. V was clipped by 0 bases and J by 1 base; unmatched bases: 5. The CDR3 coding sequence is TGTGCCAGCAGCGTAGCGGCTAGCGGGGCTTCCTACGAGCAGTACTTC. Translating it yields CASSVAASGASYEQYF.

This clone was observed a few times. The chain has TRBV10-3 and TRBJ2-3; a weak D match, TRBD1 (6 bases). Deletions cut 10 bases from V and 0 bases from J, with 20 bases between. The CDR3 extends over 16 amino acids. Germline CDR1 reads ENHRY; CDR2 reads SYGVKD. The CDR3 DNA sequence: TGTGCCACACGAGGGAACAACAGGGCGAGCACAGATACGCAGTATTTT. Translated: CATRGNNRASTDTQYF.

The CDR3 nucleotides read TGCAGCGTTGTGGAACTAGGGAACACTGAAGCTTTCTTT. Amino acids: CSVVELGNTEAFF. The chain has TRBV29-1 and TRBJ1-1; D gene unclear. There are 13 residues in the CDR3. The V end lost 4 bases, the J end lost 1 base, and 10 bases lay between the germline ends. The germline gives CDR1 SQVTM, CDR2 ANQGSEA.

The rearrangement joins TRBV29-1 to TRBJ1-1; D is unclear. The CDR3 is made up of 14 amino acids. Germline values: CDR1 SQVTM, CDR2 ANQGSEA. The V and J ends lost 4 bases and 5 bases respectively, with 17 bases between them. The CDR3 protein is CSVVYGIGMTEAFF. The CDR3 bases are TGCAGCGTTGTTTATGGAATCGGGATGACTGAAGCTTTCTTT.

This chain uses TRBV11-3 with TRBJ2-1, with TRBD2 matching 15 bases. Germline CDR1 reads SGHNT; CDR2 reads YENEEA. CDR3 length equals 16 residues. The J segment lost 8 bases and the V segment lost 5 bases, leaving 7 bases of the junction unmatched. Written as DNA, the CDR3 is TGTGCCAGCAGCCTAAGGACTAGCGGGGGGGCGTATGAGCAGTTCTTC. The encoded protein is CASSLRTSGGAYEQFF.

The chain couples TRBV19 to TRBJ1-2; D is unclear. Trimming stripped 6 bases from V and 8 bases from J, with 10 bases between. Germline CDR1 and CDR2: LNHDA and SQIVND (reference sequence). The CDR3 is made up of 11 amino acids. CDR3 region: CASRESEGYTF. The CDR3 DNA reads TGTGCCAGTAGGGAGAGTGAGGGCTACACCTTC.